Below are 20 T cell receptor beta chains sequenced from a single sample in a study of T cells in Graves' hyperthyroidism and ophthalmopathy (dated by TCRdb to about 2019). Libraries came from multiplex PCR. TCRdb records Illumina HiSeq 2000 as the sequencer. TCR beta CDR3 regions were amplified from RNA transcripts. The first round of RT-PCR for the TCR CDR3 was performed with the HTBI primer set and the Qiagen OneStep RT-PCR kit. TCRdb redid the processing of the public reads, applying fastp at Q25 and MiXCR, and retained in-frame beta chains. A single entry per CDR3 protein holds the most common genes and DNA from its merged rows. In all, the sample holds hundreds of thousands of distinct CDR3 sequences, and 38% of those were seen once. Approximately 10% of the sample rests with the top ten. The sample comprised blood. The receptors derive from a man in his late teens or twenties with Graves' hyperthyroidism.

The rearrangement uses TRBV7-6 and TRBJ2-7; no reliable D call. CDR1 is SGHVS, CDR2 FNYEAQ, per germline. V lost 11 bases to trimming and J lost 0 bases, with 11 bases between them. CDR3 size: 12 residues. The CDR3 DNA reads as TGTGCCCTCGTAGAGAGCTCCTACGAGCAGTACTTC. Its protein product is CALVESSYEQYF.

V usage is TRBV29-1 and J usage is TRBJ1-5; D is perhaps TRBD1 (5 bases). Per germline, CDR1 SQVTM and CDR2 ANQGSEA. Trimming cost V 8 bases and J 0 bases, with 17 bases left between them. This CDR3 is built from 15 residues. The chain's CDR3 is CSRRGGPDSNQPQHF. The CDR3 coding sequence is TGCAGCCGCCGTGGGGGTCCGGATAGCAATCAGCCCCAGCATTTT.

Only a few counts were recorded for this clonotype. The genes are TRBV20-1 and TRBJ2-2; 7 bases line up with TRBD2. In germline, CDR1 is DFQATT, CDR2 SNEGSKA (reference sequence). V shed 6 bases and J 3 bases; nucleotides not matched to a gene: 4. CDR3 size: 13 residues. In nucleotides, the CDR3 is TGCAGTGCGATAGCGGGTGACACCGGGGAGCTGTTTTTT. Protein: CSAIAGDTGELFF.

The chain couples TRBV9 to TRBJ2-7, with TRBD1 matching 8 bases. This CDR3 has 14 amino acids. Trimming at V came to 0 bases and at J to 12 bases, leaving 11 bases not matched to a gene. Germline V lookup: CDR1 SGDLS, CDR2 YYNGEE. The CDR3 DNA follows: TGTGCCAGCAGCGTAGAGTGGGGGGACAGGATTGTGTACTTC. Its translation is CASSVEWGDRIVYF.

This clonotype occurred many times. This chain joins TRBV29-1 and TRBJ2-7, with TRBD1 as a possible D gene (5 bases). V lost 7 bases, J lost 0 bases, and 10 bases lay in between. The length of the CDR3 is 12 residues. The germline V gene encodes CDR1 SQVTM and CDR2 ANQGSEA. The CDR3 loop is CSAKTDSYEQYF. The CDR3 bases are TGCAGCGCCAAGACAGACTCCTACGAGCAGTACTTC.

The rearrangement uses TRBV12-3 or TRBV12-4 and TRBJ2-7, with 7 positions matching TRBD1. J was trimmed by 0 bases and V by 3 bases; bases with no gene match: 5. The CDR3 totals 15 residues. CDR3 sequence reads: CASSFVGQSSYEQYF. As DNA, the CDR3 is TGTGCCAGCAGTTTCGTGGGACAGTCCTCCTACGAGCAGTACTTC.

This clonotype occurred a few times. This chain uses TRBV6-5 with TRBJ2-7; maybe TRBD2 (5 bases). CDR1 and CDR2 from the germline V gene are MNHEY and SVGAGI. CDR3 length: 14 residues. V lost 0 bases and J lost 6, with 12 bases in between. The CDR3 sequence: CASSYSRGASEQYF. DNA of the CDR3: TGTGCCAGCAGTTACTCTCGGGGTGCTTCCGAGCAGTACTTC.

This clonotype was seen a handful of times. In DNA form, the CDR3 reads TGTGCCAGCAGCGTTTTTCCTCCGGGACTAGAGGGCGGGGAGCTGTTTTTT. Protein: CASSVFPPGLEGGELFF. The chain has TRBV9 and TRBJ2-2, with 8 bases matching TRBD2. The CDR3 runs to 17 residues. Germline CDR1 reads SGDLS; CDR2 reads YYNGEE. V lost 2 bases, J lost 7 bases, and 13 bases stayed unmatched.

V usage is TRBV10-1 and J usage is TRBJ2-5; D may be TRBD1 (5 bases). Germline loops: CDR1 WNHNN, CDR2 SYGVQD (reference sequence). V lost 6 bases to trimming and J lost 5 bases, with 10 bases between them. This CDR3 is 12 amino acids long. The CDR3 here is CASRGVHETQYF. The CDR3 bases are TGCGCCAGCAGAGGGGTGCACGAGACCCAGTACTTC.

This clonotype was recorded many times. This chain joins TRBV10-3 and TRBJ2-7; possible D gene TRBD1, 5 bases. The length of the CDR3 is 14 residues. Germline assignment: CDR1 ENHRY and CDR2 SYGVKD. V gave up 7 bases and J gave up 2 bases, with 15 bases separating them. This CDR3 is CAITPSTATYEQYF. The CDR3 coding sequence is TGTGCCATCACCCCGTCGACAGCGACCTACGAGCAGTACTTC.

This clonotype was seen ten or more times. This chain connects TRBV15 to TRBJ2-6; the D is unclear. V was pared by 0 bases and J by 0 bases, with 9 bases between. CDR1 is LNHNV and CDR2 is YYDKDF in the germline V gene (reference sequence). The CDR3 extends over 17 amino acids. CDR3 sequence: CATSRDHRISGANVLTF. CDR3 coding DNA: TGTGCCACCAGCAGAGATCACCGGATCTCTGGGGCCAACGTCCTGACTTTC.

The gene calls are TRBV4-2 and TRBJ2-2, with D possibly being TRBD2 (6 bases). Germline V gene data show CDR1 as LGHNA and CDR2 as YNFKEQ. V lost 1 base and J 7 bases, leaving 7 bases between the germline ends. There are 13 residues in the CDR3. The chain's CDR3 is CASSQVAVGELFF. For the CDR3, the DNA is TGTGCCAGCAGCCAAGTAGCGGTCGGGGAGCTGTTTTTT.

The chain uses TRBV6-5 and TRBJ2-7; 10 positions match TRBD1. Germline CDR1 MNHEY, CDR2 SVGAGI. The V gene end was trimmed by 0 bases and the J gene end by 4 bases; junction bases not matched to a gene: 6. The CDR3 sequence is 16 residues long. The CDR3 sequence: CASSYSRGTGVYEQYF. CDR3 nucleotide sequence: TGTGCCAGCAGTTACTCGAGAGGGACAGGGGTTTACGAGCAGTACTTC.

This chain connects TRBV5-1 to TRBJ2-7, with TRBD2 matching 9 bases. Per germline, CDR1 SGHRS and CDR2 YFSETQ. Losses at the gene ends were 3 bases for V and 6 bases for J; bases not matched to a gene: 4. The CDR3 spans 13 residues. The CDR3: CASSYGAGGEQYF. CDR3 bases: TGCGCCAGCAGCTACGGAGCGGGGGGCGAGCAGTACTTC.

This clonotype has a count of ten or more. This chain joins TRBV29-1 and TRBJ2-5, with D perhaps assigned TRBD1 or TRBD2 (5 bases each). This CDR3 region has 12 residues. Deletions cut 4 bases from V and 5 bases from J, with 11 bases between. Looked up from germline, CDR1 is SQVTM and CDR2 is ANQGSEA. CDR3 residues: CSVGQGDETQYF. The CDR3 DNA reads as TGCAGCGTTGGGCAGGGAGACGAGACCCAGTACTTC.

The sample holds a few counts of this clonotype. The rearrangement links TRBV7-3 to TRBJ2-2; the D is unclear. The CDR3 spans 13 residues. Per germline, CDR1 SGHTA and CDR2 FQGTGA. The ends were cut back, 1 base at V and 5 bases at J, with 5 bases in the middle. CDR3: CASSLSTTGELFF. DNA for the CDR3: TGTGCCAGCAGCTTAAGTACAACCGGGGAGCTGTTTTTT.

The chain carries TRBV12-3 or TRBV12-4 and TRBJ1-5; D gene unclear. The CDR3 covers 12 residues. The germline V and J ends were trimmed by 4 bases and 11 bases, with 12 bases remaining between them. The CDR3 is CASSSASRAQHF. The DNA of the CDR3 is TGTGCCAGCAGTTCCGCCTCAAGGGCCCAGCATTTT.

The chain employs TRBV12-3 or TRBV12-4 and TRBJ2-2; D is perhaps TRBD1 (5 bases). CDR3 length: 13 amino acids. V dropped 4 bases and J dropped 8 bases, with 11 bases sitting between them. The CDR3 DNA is TGTGCCAGCAGTTCAATTACAGGAGGGGAGCTGTTTTTT. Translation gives CASSSITGGELFF.

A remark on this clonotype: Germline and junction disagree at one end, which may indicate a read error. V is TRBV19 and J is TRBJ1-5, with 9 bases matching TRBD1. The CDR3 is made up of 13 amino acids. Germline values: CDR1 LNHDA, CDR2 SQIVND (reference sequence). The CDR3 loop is CAGSGQGYQPQHF. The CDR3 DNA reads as TGTGCCGGTAGTGGACAGGGGTATCAGCCCCAGCATTTT.

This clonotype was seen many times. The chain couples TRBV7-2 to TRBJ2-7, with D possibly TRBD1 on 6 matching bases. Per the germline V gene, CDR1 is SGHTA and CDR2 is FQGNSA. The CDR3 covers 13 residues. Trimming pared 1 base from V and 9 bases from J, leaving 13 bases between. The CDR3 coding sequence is TGTGCCAGCAGCTTAGGGCAGGGGAAGGTGCAGTACTTC. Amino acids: CASSLGQGKVQYF.